Each of the 10 T cell receptor beta chains below was sequenced from the same sample in a study of T cells of healthy individuals. TCRdb independently ran MiXCR on the 5' RACE reads; one entry per CDR3 protein. Of tens of thousands of distinct CDR3 sequences in the sample, 4% to 5% are singletons; the top ten hold over 9%. The receptors were sampled from a human donor in good health.

The chain links TRBV7-2 to TRBJ2-1; 13 nucleotides agree with TRBD2. Germline assignment: CDR1 SGHTA and CDR2 FQGNSA. J was trimmed by 13 bases and V by 0 bases; bases with no gene match: 9. CDR3 length: 16 residues. CDR3 sequence reads: CASSLALAGGTISQFF. CDR3 coding DNA: TGTGCCAGCAGCTTAGCACTAGCGGGAGGGACTATATCCCAGTTCTTC. The full variable domain, rest sourced from reference TRBV7-2 and TRBJ2-1, is GAGVSQSPSNKVTEKGKDVELRCDPISGHTALYWYRQSLGQGLEFLIYFQGNSAPDKSGLPSDRFSAERTGGSVSTLTIQRTQQEDSAVYLCASSLALAGGTISQFFGPGTRLTVL.

The V gene is TRBV5-6, the J gene TRBJ1-5, with D perhaps TRBD1 (5 bases). The CDR3 runs 16 residues. Germline CDR1 reads SGHDT; CDR2 reads YYEEEE. Trimming cost V 1 base and J 4 bases, with 15 bases left between them. The CDR3 DNA reads as TGTGCCAGCAGCTTGATGGGGCAGCCCTTAAATCAGCCCCAGCATTTT. Its translation: CASSLMGQPLNQPQHF.

For this clonotype: A much larger clonotype is one base distant, so this may be a read error. This rearrangement joins TRBV2 to TRBJ2-1; D is unresolved. This CDR3 is 15 amino acids long. V was clipped by 4 bases and J by 4 bases, with 14 bases between them. Germline CDR1 and CDR2: SNHLY and FYNNEI. The CDR3 protein is CASSGQIRSYNEQFF. CDR3 bases: TGTGCCAGCAGTGGTCAGATTAGGAGTTACAATGAGCAGTTCTTC.

This clonotype was counted a few times. The chain is built from TRBV5-8 and TRBJ2-1; the match to TRBD1 covers 7 bases. The ends lost 4 bases at V and 7 bases at J; junction bases unmatched: 14. The CDR3 has 16 residues. The germline CDR1 and CDR2 sequences are SGHTS and YDEGEE. CDR3 nucleotide sequence: TGTGCCAGCAGCATCCGACAGGGCCTACTACATAATGAGCAGTTCTTC. This translates into CASSIRQGLLHNEQFF.

This clonotype occurred a few times. This rearrangement joins TRBV14 to TRBJ2-3, with a weak D call TRBD1 (6 bases). Germline V gene sequence: CDR1 SGHDN, CDR2 FVKESK. The V and J ends lost 5 bases and 4 bases respectively, with 13 bases between them. This CDR3 has 14 amino acids. The CDR3 DNA follows: TGTGCCAGCAGCACCAGGGGAAAACCAGATACGCAGTATTTT. This encodes CASSTRGKPDTQYF.

This clonotype has ten or more counts. The V gene is TRBV5-1, the J gene TRBJ2-7; D not certain. V was pared by 0 bases and J by 7 bases, with 5 bases between. The length of the CDR3 is 11 residues. Per germline, CDR1 SGHRS and CDR2 YFSETQ. CDR3 protein: CASSLDWEQYF. CDR3 DNA sequence: TGCGCCAGCAGCTTGGACTGGGAGCAGTACTTC.

This clonotype has more than one count but fewer than ten. The chain combines TRBV7-9 with TRBJ1-2; D not resolved. Trimming took off 0 bases at V and 4 bases at J, with 15 bases between the two ends. Per the germline V gene, CDR1 is SEHNR and CDR2 is FQNEAQ (reference sequence). The CDR3 spans 16 residues. CDR3 loop: CASSLASTAKVYGYTF. The CDR3, as DNA: TGTGCCAGCAGCTTAGCGTCAACAGCCAAAGTCTATGGCTACACCTTC.

This clonotype was counted at least ten times. The rearrangement uses TRBV9 and TRBJ1-4; tentative D call: TRBD1 (5 bases). V was clipped by 3 bases and J by 2 bases, with 14 bases between them. The CDR3 runs to 16 residues. Germline assignment: CDR1 SGDLS and CDR2 YYNGEE. The CDR3 region is CASSGGTSGTNEKLFF. The CDR3 coding sequence is TGTGCCAGCAGCGGGGGGACTTCTGGGACTAATGAAAAACTGTTTTTT.

CDR3 region: CASSQAGDPASTDTQYF. CDR3 DNA: TGTGCCAGCAGCCAAGCTGGGGACCCCGCTAGCACAGATACGCAGTATTTT. The J gene is TRBJ2-3, the V gene TRBV3-1; D could derive from TRBD1 or TRBD2 (5 bases each). The CDR3 has 17 amino acids. V was pared by 1 base and J by 0 bases, with 14 bases between. From germline, CDR1 is LGHDT and CDR2 YNNKEL (reference sequence).

The rearrangement links TRBV19 to TRBJ2-6; D gene uncertain. The germline V gene has CDR1 LNHDA and CDR2 SQIVND (reference sequence). The CDR3 totals 14 residues. Deletions cut 8 bases from V and 3 bases from J, with 11 bases between. The CDR3 here is CASDSFGGANVLTF. The CDR3 nucleotides read TGTGCCAGTGACTCCTTTGGTGGGGCCAACGTCCTGACTTTC.